Each of the 5 T cell receptor beta chains below was sequenced from the same sample in a study of blood T cell repertoires in COVID-19. The repertoire was sequenced with immunoSEQ multiplex PCR; TCRdb's copy has only in-frame clones and lacks some. The sample carries 180,000 or so clones, 86% recorded once. Input material: peripheral blood. These receptors were collected from a man between 18 and 29 years old with acute or convalescent COVID-19.

This clone was counted once. This chain uses TRBV14 with TRBJ1-1; TRBD1 might be the D (6 bases). Germline CDR1 and CDR2: SGHDN and FVKESK. The ends were cut back, 7 bases at V and 7 bases at J, with 22 bases in the middle. The CDR3 consists of 15 residues. CDR3 DNA: TGTGCCAGCAACGACGGAGGGGGGGGCTACGATGAAGCTTTCTTT. Its protein is CASNDGGGGYDEAFF.

The CDR3 loop is CASSVDPGGGAEQYV. In DNA form, the CDR3 reads TGTGCCAGCAGCGTAGATCCTGGAGGGGGCGCCGAGCAGTACGTC. This sequence joins TRBV9 and TRBJ2-7; D may be TRBD1 (7 bases). CDR3 size: 15 residues. Trimming left V 0 bases short and J 6 bases short, with 16 bases between. The V gene's germline CDR1 is SGDLS and CDR2 YYNGEE.

This clone came up once. The chain carries TRBV14 and TRBJ1-3; D might be TRBD1 (5 bases). Trimming left V 1 base short and J 0 bases short, with 10 bases between. Germline CDR1 SGHDN, CDR2 FVKESK. The CDR3 spans 16 residues. The CDR3 loop is CASSQGGRASGNTIYF. In DNA, the CDR3 is TGTGCCAGCAGCCAAGGGGGCAGGGCCTCTGGAAACACCATATATTTT. Looking up the rest from reference TRBV14 and TRBJ1-3 gives the full variable domain: EAGVTQFPSHSVIEKGQTVTLRCDPISGHDNLYWYRRVMGKEIKFLLHFVKESKQDESGMPNNRFLAERTGGTYSTLKVQPAELEDSGVYFCASSQGGRASGNTIYFGEGSWLTVV.

The J gene is TRBJ2-1, the V gene TRBV6-6, with TRBD1 identical over 10 bases. This CDR3 is 15 amino acids long. The ends lost 2 bases at V and 4 bases at J; junction bases unmatched: 2. The V gene's germline CDR1 is MNHNY and CDR2 SVGAGI (reference sequence). The CDR3 DNA reads TGTGCCAGCAGTTACCCGGGACAGGGGTACAATGAGCAGTTCTTC. Its protein is CASSYPGQGYNEQFF.

The V gene is TRBV6-5, the J gene TRBJ2-2; D may be TRBD2 (6 bases). The germline gives CDR1 MNHEY, CDR2 SVGAGI. V was clipped by 5 bases and J by 0 bases, with 10 bases between them. The CDR3 is 15 residues long. DNA for the CDR3: TGTGCCAGCAGTCCCGGGACTGCGAACACCGGGGAGCTGTTTTTT. Translation gives CASSPGTANTGELFF.